A single sample gave rise to the 32 T cell receptor beta chains below, sequenced in a study of blood T cell repertoires in COVID-19. Clones were sequenced by immunoSEQ multiplex PCR, and TCRdb holds only the in-frame ones, with some missing. This sample has 100,000 to 150,000 clones, with around 90% found just once. Sequencing was performed on peripheral blood. These receptors were taken from a human donor in a cohort sampled during active COVID-19.

This sequence joins TRBV3-1 (or the pseudogene TRBV3-2) and TRBJ2-7, with D unclear. The CDR3 totals 13 residues. V lost 5 bases and J lost 2, with 10 bases in between. Germline V gene data show CDR1 as LGHDT and CDR2 as YNNKEL (reference sequence). The CDR3 bases are TGTGCCAGCAGCACTCGATCTACCTACGAGCAGTACTTC. It yields the protein CASSTRSTYEQYF.

The chain combines TRBV11-3 with TRBJ2-3, with TRBD2 matching over 14 bases. This CDR3 spans 17 amino acids. Trimming took 5 bases from V and 4 from J; bases not matched to a gene: 8. Germline lookup yields CDR1 SGHNT and CDR2 YENEEA. This CDR3 reads CASSHAGTSGSSDTQYF. The CDR3 bases are TGTGCCAGCAGCCATGCCGGGACTAGCGGGAGTTCAGATACGCAGTATTTT.

Written as DNA, the CDR3 is TGCGCCAGCAGCCCGGCGGGGTTAGGTAACGCTGAAGCTTTCTTT. Protein product: CASSPAGLGNAEAFF. The chain recombines TRBV5-1 with TRBJ1-1, with D unclear. V lost 4 bases and J 6 bases, leaving 19 bases between the germline ends. The V gene's germline CDR1 is SGHRS and CDR2 YFSETQ. The length of the CDR3 is 15 residues.

The rearrangement uses TRBV3-1 (or the pseudogene TRBV3-2) and TRBJ1-4; no reliable D call. Looked up from germline, CDR1 is LGHDT and CDR2 is YNNKEL (reference sequence). This CDR3 has 15 amino acids. V gave up 3 bases and J gave up 0 bases, with 8 bases separating them. DNA for the CDR3: TGTGCCAGCAGCCACGAGCCCGCAACTAATGAAAAACTGTTTTTT. Translation gives CASSHEPATNEKLFF.

On this clone: A read error is possible here, since a much larger clone lies one base away. V is TRBV6-5 and J is TRBJ1-1, with D perhaps matching TRBD1 (5 bases). The CDR3 extends over 15 amino acids. Germline V gene sequence: CDR1 MNHEY, CDR2 SVGAGI. The CDR3 nucleotides read TGTGCCAGCAGTTACGGTCAGGGCCCAAACACTAAAGCTTTCTTT. It is translated as CASSYGQGPNTKAFF.

This chain joins TRBV18 and TRBJ2-1; no clear D. V was pared by 3 bases and J by 0 bases, with 15 bases between. This CDR3 has 17 residues. The germline V gene has CDR1 KGHSH and CDR2 LQKENI. Here the CDR3 DNA reads TGTGCCAGCTCACCTCCGATTCATGCGAGCTCCTACAATGAGCAGTTCTTC. This sequence encodes CASSPPIHASSYNEQFF.

The rearrangement links TRBV29-1 to TRBJ2-6, with TRBD1 matching over 7 bases. The CDR3 consists of 18 residues. From germline, CDR1 is SQVTM and CDR2 ANQGSEA. V lost 4 bases, J lost 0 bases, and 12 bases stayed unmatched. This CDR3 reads CSVGIGGRFSSGANVLTF. The CDR3 coding sequence is TGCAGCGTTGGTATAGGGGGCAGGTTTTCCTCTGGGGCCAACGTCCTGACTTTC.

The V call is TRBV28, the J call TRBJ1-2; D unresolved. Trimming pared 6 bases from V and 6 bases from J, leaving 17 bases between. Germline CDR1 MDHEN, CDR2 SYDVKM. The CDR3 spans 14 residues. The CDR3 DNA sequence: TGTGCCAGCAGGCCTTCACCGGTTGGTGATGGCTACACCTTC. This gives the protein CASRPSPVGDGYTF.

The chain joins TRBV6-8 to TRBJ2-6; possible D gene TRBD1, 6 bases. V gave up 0 bases and J gave up 4 bases, with 22 bases separating them. Germline loops: CDR1 MNHGY, CDR2 SAAAGT. This CDR3 is 20 amino acids long. CDR3 loop: CASSYSRQAQTSLGANVLTF. CDR3 nucleotides: TGTGCCAGCAGTTACTCGAGACAGGCACAAACAAGTTTAGGGGCCAACGTCCTGACTTTC.

The V call is TRBV5-1, the J call TRBJ2-1; 8 nucleotides agree with TRBD2. Germline lookup yields CDR1 SGHRS and CDR2 YFSETQ. After removal of 1 base from V and 7 bases from J, the junction contained 7 bases not matched to a gene. The CDR3 has 15 amino acids. This CDR3 reads CASSLTWTSSNEQFF. As DNA, the CDR3 is TGCGCCAGCAGCTTGACCTGGACTAGCAGTAATGAGCAGTTCTTC.

The chain is built from TRBV3-1 (or the pseudogene TRBV3-2) and TRBJ1-1, with D unresolved. Germline V lookup: CDR1 LGHDT, CDR2 YNNKEL (reference sequence). Trimming took 0 bases from V and 5 from J, leaving 10 bases between them. There are 14 residues in the CDR3. The CDR3 loop reads CASSQDLGRTEAFF. The CDR3 DNA reads as TGTGCCAGCAGCCAAGATTTGGGCCGGACTGAAGCTTTCTTT.

This clone occurred once. V usage is TRBV21-1 and J usage is TRBJ2-3; TRBD2 is the table's D call and was not checked against the DNA. TRBV21-1 is a pseudogene segment. The CDR3 totals 13 residues. The CDR3 region is CASSKPGTDTQYF. The CDR3 DNA is TGTGCCAGCAGCAAACCCGGCACAGATACGCAGTATTTT.

The chain links TRBV3-1 (or the pseudogene TRBV3-2) to TRBJ2-5; tentatively, D is TRBD1 (6 bases). Germline assignment: CDR1 LGHDT and CDR2 YNNKEL (reference sequence). V lost 5 bases to trimming and J lost 5 bases, with 9 bases between them. The CDR3 loop spans 12 amino acids. CDR3 protein: CASSSTGETQYF. Written as DNA, the CDR3 is TGTGCCAGCAGCTCAACAGGGGAGACCCAGTACTTC.

The chain employs TRBV6-5 and TRBJ2-7; D is uncertain. Trimming removed 0 bases from V and 3 bases from J, with 6 bases in between. This CDR3 has 13 amino acids. Germline assignment: CDR1 MNHEY and CDR2 SVGAGI. The CDR3 here is CASSYSTGYEQYF. CDR3 nucleotides: TGTGCCAGCAGTTACTCGACTGGCTACGAGCAGTACTTC.

The CDR3 loop is CASSPAGLAGDTGELFF. In DNA form, the CDR3 reads TGTGCCAGCAGCCCGGCGGGACTAGCGGGAGACACCGGGGAGCTGTTTTTT. The gene calls are TRBV3-1 (or the pseudogene TRBV3-2) and TRBJ2-2; TRBD2 agrees at 14 bases. This CDR3 has 17 residues. Germline values: CDR1 LGHDT, CDR2 YNNKEL (reference sequence). The ends lost 4 bases at V and 3 bases at J; junction bases unmatched: 4.

The V call is TRBV13, the J call TRBJ2-1, with 13 bases fitting TRBD2. Germline loops: CDR1 PRHDT, CDR2 FYEKMQ (reference sequence). The CDR3 runs 16 residues. Losses at the gene ends were 0 bases for V and 8 bases for J; bases not matched to a gene: 4. In DNA, the CDR3 is TGTGCCAGCAGCTTAGGGCGGGGGACTAGCGGGGATGAGCAGTTCTTC. Protein sequence: CASSLGRGTSGDEQFF.

The chain recombines TRBV7-2 with TRBJ1-2, with a tentative D call TRBD1 (5 bases). Trimming removed 5 bases at V and 2 bases at J, with 12 bases between. Germline V gene sequence: CDR1 SGHTA, CDR2 FQGNSA. The CDR3 contains 14 residues. CDR3 sequence: CASSPPGGNYGYTF. CDR3 nucleotides: TGTGCCAGCAGCCCCCCCGGGGGGAACTATGGCTACACCTTC. The variable domain in full, completed from reference TRBV7-2 and TRBJ1-2, reads GAGVSQSPSNKVTEKGKDVELRCDPISGHTALYWYRQSLGQGLEFLIYFQGNSAPDKSGLPSDRFSAERTGGSVSTLTIQRTQQEDSAVYLCASSPPGGNYGYTFGSGTRLTVV.

The chain joins TRBV2 to TRBJ1-2; D ambiguous. CDR1 is SNHLY and CDR2 is FYNNEI in the germline V gene. Trimming shortened V by 1 base and J by 2 bases, and 5 bases separated the two germline ends. The CDR3 is 13 residues long. The CDR3 DNA is TGTGCCAGCAGTGAAGGGAGAAACTATGGCTACACCTTC. Translation gives CASSEGRNYGYTF. The full variable domain, completed using reference TRBV2 and TRBJ1-2, is EPEVTQTPSHQVTQMGQEVILRCVPISNHLYFYWYRQILGQKVEFLVSFYNNEISEKSEIFDDQFSVERPDGSNFTLKIRSTKLEDSAMYFCASSEGRNYGYTFGSGTRLTVV.

V and J are TRBV12-3 or TRBV12-4 and TRBJ2-5; D call uncertain. Trimming shortened V by 5 bases and J by 4 bases, and 11 bases separated the two germline ends. The CDR3 extends over 13 amino acids. The CDR3 sequence: CASSRFGRETQYF. The CDR3 bases are TGTGCCAGCAGTCGATTTGGGCGAGAGACCCAGTACTTC.

V gene TRBV15 combines with J gene TRBJ2-1; possibly TRBD1 for D (6 bases). This CDR3 comprises 14 residues. The germline V and J ends were trimmed by 1 base and 8 bases, with 12 bases remaining between them. Germline values: CDR1 LNHNV, CDR2 YYDKDF (reference sequence). The CDR3 is CATSRGQGNYEQFF. The CDR3 DNA reads as TGTGCCACCAGCAGAGGTCAGGGGAACTATGAGCAGTTCTTC.

This clone was recorded once. This chain uses TRBV13 with TRBJ1-2; D is unclear. This CDR3 comprises 15 residues. The V and J ends lost 5 bases and 3 bases respectively, with 16 bases between them. Germline loops: CDR1 PRHDT, CDR2 FYEKMQ (reference sequence). The CDR3 loop reads CASSVTSNSYYGYTF. CDR3 sequence (DNA): TGTGCCAGCAGCGTCACCTCGAACAGTTACTATGGCTACACCTTC.

V gene TRBV4-1 combines with J gene TRBJ1-5, with D perhaps matching TRBD1 (5 bases). Germline V gives CDR1 MGHRA, CDR2 YSYEKL. V lost 5 bases and J lost 6, with 11 bases in between. This CDR3 has 13 amino acids. CDR3 nucleotides: TGCGCCAGCAGCGCTCGGGGGGGTCAGCCCCAGCATTTT. It specifies CASSARGGQPQHF.

The rearrangement links TRBV19 to TRBJ1-2; D is possibly TRBD1 (6 bases). Trimming removed 0 bases at V and 8 bases at J, with 13 bases between. The germline V gene encodes CDR1 LNHDA and CDR2 SQIVND (reference sequence). CDR3 length: 14 amino acids. CDR3 residues: CASSIDVRGRGYTF. DNA for the CDR3: TGTGCCAGTAGTATAGATGTCAGGGGCCGGGGCTACACCTTC.

V usage is TRBV11-2 and J usage is TRBJ2-2; 10 bases agree with TRBD1. Unmatched junction bases numbered 3, after V lost 4 bases and J lost 7 bases. The CDR3 has 14 amino acids. Per the germline V gene, CDR1 is SGHAT and CDR2 is FQNNGV. The CDR3: CASSWDRGGGELFF. The CDR3 coding sequence is TGTGCCAGCAGCTGGGACAGGGGTGGCGGGGAGCTGTTTTTT.

The chain joins TRBV7-8 to TRBJ1-3, with a weak D call TRBD1 (5 bases). This CDR3 spans 16 amino acids. Trimming stripped 1 base from V and 0 bases from J, with 10 bases between. Germline V gives CDR1 SGHVS, CDR2 FQNEAQ. The CDR3 sequence: CASSLVRGTSGNTIYF. The CDR3 bases are TGTGCCAGCAGCTTAGTTCGGGGGACCTCTGGAAACACCATATATTTT.

CDR3 nucleotides: TGCGCCAGCAGCCTACAGGTTAGCACAGATACGCAGTATTTT. Translation: CASSLQVSTDTQYF. The rearrangement joins TRBV5-1 to TRBJ2-3, with a weak D call TRBD1 (5 bases). V shed 4 bases and J shed 0 bases, with 9 bases lying between them. Germline CDR1 reads SGHRS; CDR2 reads YFSETQ. This CDR3 spans 14 amino acids.

The chain has TRBV9 and TRBJ2-1; no definite D call. Germline V gene lookup returns CDR1 SGDLS and CDR2 YYNGEE. The CDR3 sequence is 13 residues long. Trimming took 0 bases from V and 6 from J, leaving 7 bases between them. For the CDR3, the DNA is TGTGCCAGCAGCGTAGTTAACAGCAATGAGCAGTTCTTC. Its protein is CASSVVNSNEQFF.

V usage is TRBV5-1 and J usage is TRBJ1-3; 7 positions agree with TRBD1. The CDR3 is 15 amino acids. V lost 4 bases, J lost 0 bases, and 4 bases stayed unmatched. Germline values: CDR1 SGHRS, CDR2 YFSETQ. As DNA, the CDR3 is TGCGCCAGCAGCCGTGGGACAGACTCTGGAAACACCATATATTTT. As protein: CASSRGTDSGNTIYF. The variable domain in full, with the rest retrieved from reference TRBV5-1 and TRBJ1-3, is KAGVTQTPRYLIKTRGQQVTLSCSPISGHRSVSWYQQTPGQGLQFLFEYFSETQRNKGNFPGRFSGRQFSNSRSEMNVSTLELGDSALYLCASSRGTDSGNTIYFGEGSWLTVV.

CDR3 residues: CASSPRDSGWADTQYF. As DNA, the CDR3 is TGTGCCAGCAGTCCTAGGGATTCGGGATGGGCAGATACGCAGTATTTT. This rearrangement joins TRBV28 to TRBJ2-3, with a possible D match to TRBD2 (5 bases). The CDR3 has 16 amino acids. Per germline, CDR1 MDHEN and CDR2 SYDVKM. V lost 5 bases and J lost 4, with 19 bases in between. Together with reference TRBV28 and TRBJ2-3, the CDR3 gives the full variable domain: DVKVTQSSRYLVKRTGEKVFLECVQDMDHENMFWYRQDPGLGLRLIYFSYDVKMKEKGDIPEGYSVSREKKERFSLILESASTNQTSMYLCASSPRDSGWADTQYFGPGTRLTVL.

This chain links TRBV5-1 with TRBJ2-7; D is unclear. The ends were cut back, 0 bases at V and 0 bases at J, with 7 bases in the middle. The CDR3 loop spans 14 amino acids. CDR1 and CDR2 (germline): SGHRS, YFSETQ. CDR3 bases: TGCGCCAGCAGCTTGGTGGCTGCCTCCTACGAGCAGTACTTC. Protein: CASSLVAASYEQYF.

The DNA for the CDR3 is TGTGCCAGCAACCCACCGGGGTCGAGCCTCACAGATACGCAGTATTTT. This gives the protein CASNPPGSSLTDTQYF. The chain couples TRBV5-6 to TRBJ2-3, with D perhaps TRBD2 (5 bases). The CDR3 has 16 residues. V lost 6 bases, J lost 2 bases, and 19 bases lay in between. The germline CDR1 and CDR2 sequences are SGHDT and YYEEEE.

In DNA, the CDR3 is TGTGCCAGCAGCTTAGCCCTAGCGGGAGAGTCTTGGGAGACCCAGTACTTC. Amino acid sequence: CASSLALAGESWETQYF. The chain recombines TRBV7-2 with TRBJ2-5; TRBD2 agrees at 10 bases. This CDR3 contains 17 residues. The trim removed 0 bases at V and 5 bases at J, leaving 9 bases unmatched. Germline lookup yields CDR1 SGHTA and CDR2 FQGNSA.